A selection of T cell receptor beta chains follows, all from one sample in a study of blood T cell repertoires in COVID-19. The assay was immunoSEQ multiplex PCR, and TCRdb's table has in-frame clones only and misses some. This sample has roughly 150,000 clones, with around 89% found just once. Material for sequencing was peripheral blood. Receptor source: a man aged 55 to 70 with active or convalescent COVID-19. The CDR3 runs from the conserved cysteine through the conserved F or W. The D gene is left open where the match is weak.

V gene | D gene | CDR3 protein
TRBV6-5 | - | CASSYSPRPTGELFF
TRBV11-1 | TRBD1 | CASSSGQGGTGELFF
TRBV5-1 | - | CASSLSGAGANEKLFF
TRBV6-6 | TRBD2 | CASSYELGGRGDTQYF
TRBV4-3 | - | CASSQGTVRNQPQHF
TRBV5-1 | - | CASSLGGGAENEQFF
TRBV5-4 | TRBD1 | CASSPGTGAYEQYF
TRBV7-9 | TRBD2 | CASRNGLGLAANNEQFF
TRBV5-1 | - | CASSLFGANDEQFF
TRBV10-3 | - | CAIRQGASGNTIYF
TRBV7-2 | - | CASSLVEGRTEAFF
TRBV5-1 | - | CASSLNGGPDTQYF
TRBV2 | TRBD1 | CASTGQMNTEAFF
TRBV25-1 | - | CASSKDRLSYEQYF
TRBV7-2 | - | CASSPRVQETQYF
TRBV7-9 | - | CASSPRGSGYNEQFF
TRBV3-1/TRBV3-2 | - | CASRFVTEQETQYF
TRBV4-2 | TRBD2 | CASSPQLAGGGDTQYF
TRBV6-2/TRBV6-3 | TRBD1 | CASSTTGYKPQHF
TRBV7-2 | - | CASTLDSFYGYTF
TRBV30 | - | CAWSTPTPSTDTQYF
TRBV20-1 | - | CSASEPRVRRDTQYF
TRBV11-2 | TRBD1 | CASSLRQGPDTGELFF
TRBV18 | TRBD2 | CASSPFKAGGSEQYF
TRBV18 | - | CASSPATGSYEQYF
TRBV3-1/TRBV3-2 | TRBD2 | CASSRSGGLDLLRTDTQYF
TRBV14 | TRBD1 | CASSTETGDGYTF
TRBV5-1 | TRBD1 | CASTLSGQGLGTEAFF
TRBV6-2/TRBV6-3 | - | CASSGLQGGSNQPQHF
TRBV28 | - | CASSLQVNYGYTF
TRBV29-1 | TRBD1 | CSGTRKGGSGELFF
TRBV24-1 | TRBD1 | CATSDSQGGGNQPQHF
TRBV6-4 | TRBD1 | CASKQTGLNTEAFF
TRBV27 | TRBD2 | CASGTSRAETQYF
TRBV24-1 | TRBD1 | CATTGTGGPDTQYF
TRBV3-1/TRBV3-2 | - | CASSPASGGRPYGYTF